The source of this T cell receptor (beta chain) is a study of response to subunit inactivated influenza vaccine. This clonotype was observed a handful of times. Its antigen is not known. Findings and caveats of the study: New T cells are recruited in small numbers by each seasonal influenza vaccination, according to the authors' suggestion.

Deletions cut 4 bases from V and 2 bases from J, with 14 bases between. Germline V gene sequence: CDR1 SGHRS, CDR2 YFSETQ. The CDR3 extends over 15 amino acids. TCRdb re-called the RT-PCR reads with MiXCR, one entry per CDR3 protein. The sample gives fewer than 400,000 distinct CDR3 sequences, 21% of which show up once; roughly a tenth is in the top ten. The chain couples TRBV5-1 to TRBJ2-3, with D maybe TRBD2 (5 bases). This clonotype was sampled from a man aged 45 to 70 who received an inactivated influenza vaccine. This sample comprised PBMCs from blood, obtained less than 22 months after vaccination. As DNA, the CDR3 is TGCGCCAGCAGCCCGTGGGGAGATAACACAGATACGCAGTATTTT. As protein: CASSPWGDNTDTQYF.